A selection of T cell receptor beta chains follows, all from one sample in a study of cytomegalovirus exposure and HLA in healthy donors. The repertoire was sequenced with immunoSEQ multiplex PCR; TCRdb's copy has only in-frame clones and lacks some. The sample comprises some 260,000 clones, about 90% of which are singletons, and roughly 3% rests with the top ten. The sequencing input was PBMCs. The receptors were sampled from a woman under 40 in good health and CMV-seronegative. The CDR3 runs from the conserved cysteine through the conserved F or W. The order of the fields is clone size, V gene, J gene, D gene, CDR3 DNA, CDR3 protein. D genes are given only for firm matches. Rows may omit the clone size; those that give it use once, few, many or a size class.

size: NA; V: TRBV4-1; J: TRBJ2-7; D: NA; DNA: TGCGCCAGCAGCCAAGTGGATGCGGTGTCCTACGAGCAGTACTTC; CDR3: CASSQVDAVSYEQYF
size: NA; V: TRBV19; J: TRBJ2-5; D: NA; DNA: TGTGCCAGTAGTCCTGGGGAGATGAAGACCCAGTACTTC; CDR3: CASSPGEMKTQYF
size: NA; V: TRBV15; J: TRBJ1-4; D: NA; DNA: TGTGCCACCAGCAACCTCGAGGGGCGGGCTAATGAAAAACTGTTTTTT; CDR3: CATSNLEGRANEKLFF
size: NA; V: TRBV5-4; J: TRBJ2-1; D: NA; DNA: TGTGCCAGCAGCCTAGGACTGGAGACCTACAATGAGCAGTTCTTC; CDR3: CASSLGLETYNEQFF
size: NA; V: TRBV7-8; J: TRBJ2-7; D: NA; DNA: TGTGCCAGCAGCTTATCGGGACAGCAGTACTTC; CDR3: CASSLSGQQYF
size: NA; V: TRBV5-4; J: TRBJ2-7; D: TRBD2; DNA: TGTGCCAGCAGCTTAGTTGCGGGAGACGAGCAGTACTTC; CDR3: CASSLVAGDEQYF
size: NA; V: TRBV4-2; J: TRBJ1-5; D: TRBD1; DNA: TGTGCCAGCAGCCTGTTCGCCGGGACAGGGGAGAATCAGCCCCAGCATTTT; CDR3: CASSLFAGTGENQPQHF
size: NA; V: TRBV27; J: TRBJ2-7; D: NA; DNA: TGTGCCAGCTATAGGACTGGCACTGTCTCCTACGAGCAGTACTTC; CDR3: CASYRTGTVSYEQYF
size: NA; V: TRBV2; J: TRBJ1-4; D: TRBD1; DNA: TGTGCCAGCAGAGGACAGGGGGGGGATGAAAAACTGTTTTTT; CDR3: CASRGQGGDEKLFF
size: NA; V: TRBV10-3; J: TRBJ1-2; D: TRBD1; DNA: TGTGCCATCAGTGAGTGGGGACAGGGGTCTGGCTACACCTTC; CDR3: CAISEWGQGSGYTF
size: NA; V: TRBV7-2; J: TRBJ2-6; D: NA; DNA: TGTGCCAGCAGCTTAGATAGCTCTGGGGCCAACGTCCTGACTTTC; CDR3: CASSLDSSGANVLTF
size: NA; V: TRBV5-1; J: TRBJ2-7; D: NA; DNA: TGCGCCAGCAGCTTTGAACACAACTCCTACGAGCAGTACTTC; CDR3: CASSFEHNSYEQYF
size: NA; V: TRBV25-1; J: TRBJ2-1; D: TRBD2; DNA: TGTGCCAGCCGACTAGCGGGAGGTAACGATGAGCAGTTCTTC; CDR3: CASRLAGGNDEQFF
size: NA; V: TRBV15; J: TRBJ2-3; D: NA; DNA: TGTGCCACCAGCAGTAGTAACCTCCACACAGATACGCAGTATTTT; CDR3: CATSSSNLHTDTQYF
size: NA; V: TRBV7-2; J: TRBJ2-5; D: NA; DNA: TGTGCCAGCAGCTCCTATAGGTCGAACGGGGCCCAGTACTTC; CDR3: CASSSYRSNGAQYF
size: NA; V: TRBV6-6; J: TRBJ2-2; D: NA; DNA: TGTGCCAGAAAACCCGGACCCAACACCGGGGAGCTGTTTTTT; CDR3: CARKPGPNTGELFF
size: NA; V: TRBV7-2; J: TRBJ2-7; D: NA; DNA: TGTGCCAGCACCCCGGCGGGACAATCCTACGAGCAGTACTTC; CDR3: CASTPAGQSYEQYF
size: NA; V: TRBV7-3; J: TRBJ2-7; D: TRBD1; DNA: TGTGCCAGCAGCCCGGGACAGCGGCCTCCCTACGAGCAGTACTTC; CDR3: CASSPGQRPPYEQYF
size: NA; V: TRBV4-3; J: TRBJ2-7; D: TRBD1; DNA: TGCGCCAGCTCCAGGGGGACAGCTTCCTACGAGCAGTACTTC; CDR3: CASSRGTASYEQYF
size: few; V: TRBV2; J: TRBJ2-3; D: NA; DNA: TGTGCCAGCAGTGAACCCGGGATCGAGGGTACGCAGTATTTT; CDR3: CASSEPGIEGTQYF
size: NA; V: TRBV6-1; J: TRBJ1-4; D: TRBD1; DNA: TGTGCCAGCACCAGACAGGGCTCGGCTAATGAAAAACTGTTTTTT; CDR3: CASTRQGSANEKLFF
size: NA; V: TRBV2; J: TRBJ1-2; D: TRBD1; DNA: TGTGCCAGCAGCGAGACAGGGGGTATAGGCTATGGCTACACCTTC; CDR3: CASSETGGIGYGYTF
size: once; V: TRBV4-2; J: TRBJ2-7; D: NA; DNA: TGTGCCAGCAGCCAAGGGACAGCCGAGTCCTACGAGCAGTACTTC; CDR3: CASSQGTAESYEQYF
size: NA; V: TRBV19; J: TRBJ2-7; D: TRBD1; DNA: TGTGCCAGTAGTGCCGTTGGGACAGTCTCCTACGAGCAGTACTTC; CDR3: CASSAVGTVSYEQYF
size: NA; V: TRBV7-9; J: TRBJ2-5; D: NA; DNA: TGTGCCAGCAGCTCCGGGTCCCAAGAGACCCAGTACTTC; CDR3: CASSSGSQETQYF
size: few; V: TRBV14; J: TRBJ1-2; D: TRBD1; DNA: TGTGCCAGCAGCCCGGGGACAGGGGTTTATGGCTACACCTTC; CDR3: CASSPGTGVYGYTF
size: NA; V: TRBV6-1; J: TRBJ2-7; D: NA; DNA: TGTGCCAGCAGTAAGCTTTCGAACGAGCAGTACTTC; CDR3: CASSKLSNEQYF
size: few; V: TRBV19; J: TRBJ2-7; D: NA; DNA: TGTGCCAGTAGTATAGTCGGCTTCCACTACGAGCAGTACTTC; CDR3: CASSIVGFHYEQYF
size: once; V: TRBV9; J: TRBJ2-7; D: NA; DNA: TGTGCCAGCAGCGTAGAGAGTCTTAGCTCCATCTACGAGCAGTACTTC; CDR3: CASSVESLSSIYEQYF
size: NA; V: TRBV5-6; J: TRBJ1-2; D: NA; DNA: TGTGCCAGCAGCTTGGCAGGGACTGATGGCTACACCTTC; CDR3: CASSLAGTDGYTF
size: NA; V: TRBV6-1; J: TRBJ2-5; D: NA; DNA: TGTGCCAGCCGGTGGGGTGAGACCCAGTACTTC; CDR3: CASRWGETQYF
size: NA; V: TRBV10-3; J: TRBJ2-7; D: NA; DNA: TGTGCCATCAGTGAAGGACAGTACGAGCAGTACTTC; CDR3: CAISEGQYEQYF